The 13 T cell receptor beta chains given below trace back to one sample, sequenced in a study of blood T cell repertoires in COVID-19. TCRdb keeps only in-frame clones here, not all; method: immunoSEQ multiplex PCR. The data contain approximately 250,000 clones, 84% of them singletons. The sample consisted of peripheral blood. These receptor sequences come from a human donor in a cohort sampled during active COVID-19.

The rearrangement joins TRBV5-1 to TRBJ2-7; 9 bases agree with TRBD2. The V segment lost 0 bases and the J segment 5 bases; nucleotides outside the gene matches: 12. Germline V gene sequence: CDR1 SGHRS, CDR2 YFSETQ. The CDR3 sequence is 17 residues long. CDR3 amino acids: CASSLAPPAGGTDEQYF. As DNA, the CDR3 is TGCGCCAGCAGCTTGGCACCGCCAGCGGGGGGCACGGACGAGCAGTACTTC.

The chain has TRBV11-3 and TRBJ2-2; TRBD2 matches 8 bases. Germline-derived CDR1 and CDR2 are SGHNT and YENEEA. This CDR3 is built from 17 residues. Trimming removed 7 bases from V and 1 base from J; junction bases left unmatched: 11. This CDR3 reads CASTSSGSRGNTGELFF. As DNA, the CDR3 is TGTGCCAGCACCTCCAGCGGGAGCAGGGGGAACACCGGGGAGCTGTTTTTT.

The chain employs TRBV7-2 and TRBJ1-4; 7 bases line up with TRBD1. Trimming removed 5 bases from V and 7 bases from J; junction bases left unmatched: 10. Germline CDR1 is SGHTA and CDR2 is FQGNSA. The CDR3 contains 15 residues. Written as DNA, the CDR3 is TGTGCCAGCAGCAAACGACAGGGTATGGGTGAAAAACTGTTTTTT. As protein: CASSKRQGMGEKLFF.

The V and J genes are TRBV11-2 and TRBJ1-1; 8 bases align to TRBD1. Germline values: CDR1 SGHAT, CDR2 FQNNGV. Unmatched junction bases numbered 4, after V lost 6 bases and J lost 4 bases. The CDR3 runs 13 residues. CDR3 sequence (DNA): TGTGCCAGCAGGGATACAGGGGGCACTGAAGCTTTCTTT. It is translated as CASRDTGGTEAFF.

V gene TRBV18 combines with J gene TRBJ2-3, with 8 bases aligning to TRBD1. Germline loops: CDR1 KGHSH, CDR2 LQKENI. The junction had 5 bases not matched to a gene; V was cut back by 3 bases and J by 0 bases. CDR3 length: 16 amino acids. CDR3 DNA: TGTGCCAGCTCACCCAGACAGGGGACCAGCACAGATACGCAGTATTTT. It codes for CASSPRQGTSTDTQYF.

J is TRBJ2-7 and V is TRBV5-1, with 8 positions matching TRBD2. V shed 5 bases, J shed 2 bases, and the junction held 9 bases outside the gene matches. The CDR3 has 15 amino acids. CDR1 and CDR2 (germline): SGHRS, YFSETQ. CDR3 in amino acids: CASSRAGDTTYEQYF. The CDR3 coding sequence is TGCGCCAGCAGTCGAGCGGGAGACACTACCTACGAGCAGTACTTC.

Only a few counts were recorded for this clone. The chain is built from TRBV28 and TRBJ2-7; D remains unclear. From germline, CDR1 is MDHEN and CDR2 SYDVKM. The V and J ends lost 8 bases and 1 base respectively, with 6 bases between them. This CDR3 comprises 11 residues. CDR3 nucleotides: TGTGCCAGCGGCCTTTCCTACGAGCAGTACTTC. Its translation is CASGLSYEQYF.

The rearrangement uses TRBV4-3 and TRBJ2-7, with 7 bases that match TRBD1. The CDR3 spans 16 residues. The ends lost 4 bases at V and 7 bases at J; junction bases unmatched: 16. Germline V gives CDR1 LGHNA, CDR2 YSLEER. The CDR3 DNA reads TGCGCCAGCAGCCGATGGACCGGGACAGATTTTCGTGAGCAGTACTTC. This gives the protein CASSRWTGTDFREQYF.

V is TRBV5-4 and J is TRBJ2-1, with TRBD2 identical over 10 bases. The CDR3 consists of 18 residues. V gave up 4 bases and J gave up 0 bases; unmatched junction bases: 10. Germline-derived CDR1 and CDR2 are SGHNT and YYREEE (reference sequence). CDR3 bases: TGTGCCAGCAGCCCCGGGGTAGCGGGGGGAAGCTCCTACAATGAGCAGTTCTTC. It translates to CASSPGVAGGSSYNEQFF.

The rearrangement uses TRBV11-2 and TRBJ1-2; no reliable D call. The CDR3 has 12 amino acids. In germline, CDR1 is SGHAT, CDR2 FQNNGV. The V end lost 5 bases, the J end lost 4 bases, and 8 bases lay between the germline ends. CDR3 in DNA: TGTGCCAGCAGCCAAAGCTTCTATGGCTACACCTTC. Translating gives CASSQSFYGYTF.

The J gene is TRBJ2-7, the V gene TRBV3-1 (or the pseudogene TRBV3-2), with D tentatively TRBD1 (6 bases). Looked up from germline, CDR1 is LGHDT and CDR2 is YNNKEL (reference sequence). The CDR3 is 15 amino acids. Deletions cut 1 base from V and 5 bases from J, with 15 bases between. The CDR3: CASSQGVAQGHEQYF. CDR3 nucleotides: TGTGCCAGCAGCCAAGGAGTGGCACAGGGCCACGAGCAGTACTTC.

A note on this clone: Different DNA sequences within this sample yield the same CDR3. The DNA of the CDR3 is TGTGCCAGCAAGCTGGGACAGAGCTACGAGCAGTACTTC. It encodes CASKLGQSYEQYF. V is TRBV6-5 and J is TRBJ2-7; the match to TRBD1 covers 7 bases. V shed 7 bases and J 3 bases; nucleotides not matched to a gene: 6. This CDR3 has 13 amino acids. CDR1 and CDR2 (germline): MNHEY, SVGAGI.

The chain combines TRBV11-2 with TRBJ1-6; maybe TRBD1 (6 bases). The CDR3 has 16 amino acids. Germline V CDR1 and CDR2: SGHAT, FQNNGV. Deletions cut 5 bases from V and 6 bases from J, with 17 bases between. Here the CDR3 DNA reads TGTGCCAGCAGCCAGGTCCCTAGCAGGGGTAATTCACCCCTCCACTTT. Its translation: CASSQVPSRGNSPLHF.